This T cell receptor (beta chain) originates from a study of cytotoxic CD8 clonotypes in ibrutinib-treated CLL. Sequencing used immunoSEQ multiplex PCR; TCRdb keeps in-frame clones, though not all of them. The data show some 29,000 clones, roughly 60% seen once. CDR1 is KGHSH, CDR2 LQKENI, per germline. J lost 4 bases, V lost 3 bases, and 5 bases had no gene match. This CDR3 contains 16 residues. General study findings and limits: T-cell clonality at baseline went above that of age-matched healthy donors and rose and fell with circulating CD8+ T-cell counts. Public clonotypes (which were uncommon) either contracted or remained stable on treatment.

This clone has only a few counts. Its specificity is unknown. The sequence was collected from a human donor with chronic lymphocytic leukemia. This specimen consisted of PBMCs, obtained before ibrutinib treatment. This chain joins TRBV18 and TRBJ2-5, with 13 bases identical to TRBD2. CDR3 protein: CASSPRLAGGRETQYF. The CDR3 nucleotides read TGTGCCAGCTCACCGCGACTAGCGGGGGGAAGAGAGACCCAGTACTTC.